The rows below give T cell receptor beta chains drawn from one sample of a study of T cell responses to AZD1222 COVID-19 vaccine. The repertoire was sequenced with immunoSEQ multiplex PCR; TCRdb's copy has only in-frame clones and lacks some. The sample shows 78,000 or so clones, around three quarters of them seen only once. Specimen: peripheral blood, collected 28 days after the second AZD1222 dose. All receptors come from an adult who received the AZD1222 COVID-19 vaccine. Each CDR3 is given with its conserved first and last residue. D genes are given only for firm matches. Rows give clone size only sometimes, using once, few, many, or a class for an expanded clone.

>TRBV6-5|NA|TRBJ2-7|NA
CASRISGSGDEQYF
TGTGCCAGCAGAATTTCAGGGTCCGGGGACGAGCAGTACTTC
>TRBV9|once|TRBJ2-5|NA
CASSTRGNIGETQYF
TGTGCCAGCAGCACCCGAGGGAATATCGGGGAGACCCAGTACTTC
>TRBV28|NA|TRBJ1-2|NA
CASSLSQLGHGYTF
TGTGCCAGCAGTTTAAGCCAGCTCGGTCATGGCTACACCTTC
>TRBV11-2|NA|TRBJ2-7|NA
CASSRSSYEQYF
TGTGCCAGCAGCAGGTCCTCCTACGAGCAGTACTTC
>TRBV5-1|NA|TRBJ1-1|TRBD1
CASTWTGGIHTEAFF
TGCGCCAGCACATGGACAGGGGGCATTCACACTGAAGCTTTCTTT
>TRBV6-5|NA|TRBJ2-7|NA
CASNPTGSHEQYF
TGTGCCAGCAACCCAACAGGGTCCCACGAGCAGTACTTC
>TRBV5-1|NA|TRBJ2-1|TRBD2
CASTLAGSYNEQFF
TGCGCCAGCACCCTAGCGGGAAGCTACAATGAGCAGTTCTTC
>TRBV2|few|TRBJ1-5|TRBD1
CASAGTGGGNQPQHF
TGTGCCAGCGCCGGGACAGGGGGCGGCAATCAGCCCCAGCATTTT
>TRBV2|NA|TRBJ2-3|TRBD2
CASRKLATSTDTQYF
TGTGCCAGCAGAAAACTAGCGACTAGCACAGATACGCAGTATTTT
>TRBV3-1/TRBV3-2|NA|TRBJ2-7|NA
CASSVRLQLTIKQYF
TGTGCCAGCAGCGTCCGCTTGCAGCTTACGATAAAGCAGTACTTC
>TRBV27|NA|TRBJ2-7|TRBD1
CASSRPGQGAGEQYF
TGTGCCAGCAGCCGACCGGGTCAGGGGGCGGGAGAGCAGTACTTC
>TRBV5-4|NA|TRBJ2-7|TRBD2
CASSLGGLASYEQYF
TGTGCCAGCAGCTTGGGCGGACTAGCGAGTTACGAGCAGTACTTC
>TRBV5-1|NA|TRBJ2-3|NA
CASSLEGGTDTQYF
TGCGCCAGCAGCTTGGAGGGAGGCACAGATACGCAGTATTTT
>TRBV7-9|NA|TRBJ2-1|NA
CASSSRTTLLNNEQFF
TGTGCCAGCAGCTCCCGGACCACTCTTCTAAACAATGAGCAGTTCTTC
>TRBV6-1|NA|TRBJ2-1|TRBD2
CASSELAGGFEQFF
TGTGCCAGCAGTGAACTAGCGGGAGGGTTTGAGCAGTTCTTC
>TRBV7-2|few|TRBJ2-7|NA
CASSWKGSYEQYF
TGTGCCAGCAGCTGGAAGGGCTCCTACGAGCAGTACTTC
>TRBV5-4|once|TRBJ1-1|NA
CASSLGGRPDEAFF
TGTGCCAGCAGCTTGGGGGGTCGGCCCGATGAAGCTTTCTTT
>TRBV24-1|NA|TRBJ2-5|NA
CATSDRAVEETQYF
TGTGCCACCAGTGATAGGGCAGTAGAAGAGACCCAGTACTTC
>TRBV7-9|once|TRBJ1-6|NA
CASSFTDSPLHF
TGTGCCAGCAGCTTCACGGACTCACCCCTCCACTTT
>TRBV27|NA|TRBJ2-3|TRBD2
CASRPGPAGATDTQYF
TGTGCCAGCAGACCAGGGCCAGCGGGGGCCACAGATACGCAGTATTTT
>TRBV28|once|TRBJ1-1|NA
CASSFWRDNENTEAFF
TGTGCCAGCAGTTTTTGGAGAGACAACGAGAACACTGAAGCTTTCTTT
>TRBV7-8|once|TRBJ2-3|NA
CASSRQTDTQYF
TGTGCCAGCAGCAGACAAACAGATACGCAGTATTTT
>TRBV27|NA|TRBJ2-1|NA
CASSSALKVGEQFF
TGTGCCAGCAGCTCGGCTCTCAAGGTGGGTGAGCAGTTCTTC
>TRBV14|NA|TRBJ1-1|NA
CASSQDGRGNTEAFF
TGTGCCAGCAGCCAAGATGGCAGGGGGAACACTGAAGCTTTCTTT
>TRBV15|NA|TRBJ2-2|TRBD2
CATSRDPAGMNTGELFF
TGTGCCACCAGCAGAGATCCAGCGGGGATGAACACCGGGGAGCTGTTTTTT
>TRBV5-1|few|TRBJ2-7|TRBD1
CASSPQGQGYEQYF
TGCGCCAGCAGCCCCCAGGGACAGGGCTACGAGCAGTACTTC
>TRBV10-2|NA|TRBJ2-5|TRBD1
CASSDWGRGRRETQYF
TGCGCCAGCAGTGATTGGGGCAGGGGGCGCCGGGAGACCCAGTACTTC
>TRBV5-6|NA|TRBJ1-2|NA
CASSLVGGYGYTF
TGTGCCAGCAGCTTGGTAGGGGGCTATGGCTACACCTTC
>TRBV6-1|NA|TRBJ1-4|NA
CASSDGGPDEKLFF
TGTGCCAGCAGTGATGGGGGGCCGGATGAAAAACTGTTTTTT
>TRBV28|NA|TRBJ1-2|NA
CASSSPRGGVVYGYTF
TGTGCCAGCAGCTCTCCTCGTGGGGGCGTCGTCTATGGCTACACCTTC
>TRBV7-3|many|TRBJ1-2|NA
CASSLTPQQGPNYGYTF
TGTGCCAGCAGCTTAACACCCCAACAGGGTCCTAACTATGGCTACACCTTC
>TRBV2|few|TRBJ1-1|TRBD1
CARGQGTEAFF
TGTGCACGAGGACAGGGCACTGAAGCTTTCTTT
>TRBV30|NA|TRBJ2-7|TRBD2
CAWNAAGVGEQYF
TGTGCCTGGAATGCGGCGGGAGTGGGCGAGCAGTACTTC
>TRBV19|NA|TRBJ2-2|TRBD1
CASSTGTGPGELFF
TGTGCCAGTAGTACGGGGACAGGCCCCGGGGAGCTGTTTTTT
>TRBV28|NA|TRBJ1-5|NA
CASSFRGTYQPQHF
TGTGCCAGCAGTTTCCGCGGGACCTATCAGCCCCAGCATTTT
>TRBV5-1|NA|TRBJ2-7|TRBD2
CASSFTAGGPSGEQYF
TGCGCCAGCAGCTTTACGGCGGGAGGGCCGTCGGGCGAGCAGTACTTC
>TRBV12-3/TRBV12-4|NA|TRBJ2-3|NA
CASTSEDTQYF
TGTGCCAGCACCAGCGAAGATACGCAGTATTTT
>TRBV19|NA|TRBJ2-3|NA
CASTTWGADTQYF
TGTGCCAGTACCACTTGGGGCGCAGATACGCAGTATTTT
>TRBV6-1|NA|TRBJ2-7|NA
CASSELGARYEQYF
TGTGCCAGCAGTGAACTGGGGGCGCGTTACGAGCAGTACTTC
>TRBV19|NA|TRBJ2-1|TRBD2
CASSRFTSDNEQFF
TGTGCCAGTAGTCGCTTTACTAGCGACAATGAGCAGTTCTTC
>TRBV12-3/TRBV12-4|NA|TRBJ1-2|NA
CASGKRGDYGYTF
TGTGCCAGCGGAAAGAGGGGGGACTATGGCTACACCTTC
>TRBV6-2/TRBV6-3|NA|TRBJ2-2|NA
CASSYSIGETNFPGELFF
TGTGCCAGCAGTTACTCGATCGGCGAGACGAACTTCCCCGGGGAGCTGTTTTTT
>TRBV6-6|NA|TRBJ1-3|NA
CASSYGGVENTIYF
TGTGCCAGCAGTTACGGGGGCGTTGAAAACACCATATATTTT
>TRBV18|NA|TRBJ1-1|NA
CASSIGRNGEAFF
TGTGCCAGCTCAATAGGGCGGAATGGTGAAGCTTTCTTT
>TRBV11-2|NA|TRBJ2-7|NA
CASSLDHRGLAGAYEQYF
TGTGCCAGCAGCTTAGATCACAGGGGGCTAGCGGGAGCCTACGAGCAGTACTTC
>TRBV30|NA|TRBJ1-6|TRBD1
CAWRGTGWGSYNSPLHF
TGTGCCTGGAGGGGGACAGGCTGGGGGTCCTATAATTCACCCCTCCACTTT
>TRBV28|NA|TRBJ2-1|NA
CASSPSRRAYNEQFF
TGTGCCAGCAGTCCGTCCCGAAGGGCCTACAATGAGCAGTTCTTC
>TRBV7-3|NA|TRBJ2-7|NA
CASSLTVGGEQYF
TGTGCCAGCAGCTTAACTGTAGGTGGCGAGCAGTACTTC
>TRBV18|NA|TRBJ2-1|NA
CASSPQGNEQFF
TGTGCCAGCTCACCACAGGGCAATGAGCAGTTCTTC
>TRBV6-5|NA|TRBJ2-5|NA
CASSYGQSEETQYF
TGTGCCAGCAGTTACGGACAGAGCGAAGAGACCCAGTACTTC
>TRBV2|NA|TRBJ2-5|NA
CASARPAGLETQYF
TGTGCCAGCGCCCGGCCAGCGGGCCTAGAGACCCAGTACTTC
>TRBV27|NA|TRBJ1-1|NA
CASSLLGGNTEAFF
TGTGCCAGCAGTTTATTGGGGGGGAACACTGAAGCTTTCTTT
>TRBV27|NA|TRBJ2-2|NA
CASLRGGATGELFF
TGTGCCAGTTTAAGAGGTGGTGCCACCGGGGAGCTGTTTTTT
>TRBV13|NA|TRBJ2-5|NA
CASSLGTRKEETQYF
TGTGCCAGCAGCTTAGGGACGCGGAAAGAAGAGACCCAGTACTTC
>TRBV11-2|once|TRBJ1-5|NA
CASSLGPAQPQHF
TGTGCCAGCAGCTTGGGTCCCGCTCAGCCCCAGCATTTT